This TCR beta chain originates from a study of OX40 agonist ivuxolimab in advanced cancers. Study overall: Past anti-PD-1, anti-PD-L1 or anti-CTLA-4 therapy was accepted, and around 40% had received some. Study findings and constraints: Circulating CD4+ and CD8+ T cells showed clonal expansion by week 6 at 0.1 to 3.0 mg/kg.

This table comes from immunoSEQ multiplex PCR, and its TCRdb copy is limited to in-frame clones, with some not included. The table records 90,000 to 100,000 clones, nearly 90% of them present only once. The CDR3 sequence is 17 residues long. The V end lost 4 bases, the J end lost 4 bases, and 19 bases lay between the germline ends. Germline CDR1 is ENHRY and CDR2 is SYGVKD. Comment on this clone: Its antigen is not known.

This sequence originates from an adult with an advanced solid tumor such as melanoma, head and neck, liver or kidney cancer. Material: CD4+ or CD8+ T cells sorted from blood, obtained in a trial of the OX40 agonist ivuxolimab. This chain joins TRBV10-3 and TRBJ2-2, with D tentatively TRBD2 (6 bases). The DNA for the CDR3 is TGTGCCATCAGTGCCCTCGGGGGACGTGGAAGCACCGGGGAGCTGTTTTTT. This gives the protein CAISALGGRGSTGELFF.